The present entry profiles one T cell receptor (beta chain) with its context. Its antigen target is currently unknown. The library was generated by 5' RACE. For each TCR library, 3,500 to 4,000 ng of total RNA was used. For each sample, cDNA was synthesized in eight separate reactions using SMARTScribe reverse transcriptase. During cDNA synthesis, unique molecular identifiers containing a 6-nucleotide sample barcode were introduced by template switching. Amplification of TCRalpha and TCRbeta cDNA involved two nested PCRs of roughly 16 and 10 cycles, and each PCR was followed by bead purification. Before amplification, the cDNA was treated with uracil DNA-glycosylase and purified using the QIAquick PCR purification kit. The second PCR was the step at which Illumina TruSeq-compatible adapters and sample-specific barcodes were added. TapeStation and Qubit were used to check library quality and concentration, and 5 to 6.5 ng of each library went into the pool. Pooled libraries were sequenced on an Illumina HiSeq2500 single-index Rapid Run with 2 x 100 bp reads and custom sequencing primers. The paper's processing steps were these. PCR and sequencing errors were corrected by UMI-based consensus assembly using MiGEC version 1.2.6. MiXCR version 2.1.1 handled V(D)J alignment, clonotype assembly and CDR3 extraction. Gene usage, clonotype sharing and MAIT/NKT TCR abundance were normalised by analysing the top 1000, 10 000 and 20 000 clonotypes per sample. Diversity was computed as the inverse Simpson index with the vegan R package after downsampling to 27 000 UMIs. Statistical testing used paired Mann-Whitney U tests on the discordant twin pairs and applied Benjamini-Hochberg correction for multiple testing. After TCRdb reprocessed the reads, each CDR3 protein sequence was kept as one row, without DNA. The V and J calls and clone size come from TCRdb's table, not from the authors' own analysis. The data table for this sample lists around 40,000 distinct CDR3 sequences. The leading ten clones occupy about 5% of the sample.

The CDR3 holds 12 amino acids from the cysteine to the phenylalanine. No DNA was logged. The germline V gene (reference sequence) provides CDR1 DFQATT and CDR2 SNEGSKA. A roughly 2.5 ml peripheral blood sample was drawn into PAXgene tubes per donor and stored at -80°C. Total RNA was isolated from whole blood with the PAXgene blood miRNA kit on an automated QIAcube, without T cell sorting. Peripheral blood from monozygotic twin pairs who were concordant or discordant for inflammatory bowel disease underwent deep TCRalpha and TCRbeta repertoire profiling using unique molecular barcoding. For every twin pair, smoking habits were documented, and each individual was categorised as a current, former or never smoker. These data originate in a study of monozygotic twins with inflammatory bowel disease (dated by TCRdb to the late 2010s). In terms of the full investigation: In total, roughly 30 monozygotic twin pairs made up the full study: 19 Danish pairs, all IBD-discordant, plus nine German pairs, of which four were IBD-concordant and five were IBD-discordant. Within discordant pairs, disease-associated traits were sought mainly by comparing IBD patients with their genetically identical healthy co-twins. Each individual had, on average, about 151 000 unique TCRalpha sequences and 181 000 unique TCRbeta sequences available for analysis.

Overall results and qualifications from the work: Repertoire similarity did not differ between concordant and discordant twins, which could be due to limited statistical power. Compared with healthy twins, IBD patients shared fewer clonotypes with other individuals, and the difference was most pronounced in patients with signs of disease activity. Measured by the inverse Simpson index, TCRbeta repertoire diversity was lower in IBD patients than in their healthy co-twins. Differing immunosuppressive treatments among patients may have added background noise and inter-individual variability to the repertoires. The results gave no support for a single strong signal or clonotype linked to IBD. Different T cell subtypes could not be distinguished in the analysis.

The specimen sequenced was blood. The receptor's source is a human donor with ulcerative colitis or Crohn's disease, or a healthy co-twin of an affected twin (not recorded which). The chain employs TRBV20-1 and TRBJ1-5. The CDR3 protein: CSAAHNYQPQHF.